These 6 T cell receptor beta chains were all obtained from the same sample, sequenced in a study of blood T cell repertoires in COVID-19 (TCRdb year 2020). Libraries were constructed by the immunoSEQ multiplex PCR assay. Imported from immuneACCESS, the table was reduced by TCRdb to in-frame sequences with V and J called. These copies leave out some clones; in studies compared against another copy, an unresolved V gene accounts for under half, and the cause of the remainder is not known. This sample gives roughly 120,000 clones in total; approximately 87% of them show up just once. The ten largest clones add up to 3% to 4% of the sample. Sequencing was done on a sample of peripheral blood. These receptors came from a man aged 55 to 69 with acute or convalescent COVID-19.

This chain connects TRBV24-1 to TRBJ2-5, with a weak D call TRBD2 (5 bases). The V and J ends lost 4 bases and 0 bases respectively, with 14 bases between them. The CDR3 totals 16 residues. CDR1 is KGHDR, CDR2 SFDVKD, per germline. The chain's CDR3 is CATSDPSGSYQETQYF. The CDR3 DNA reads as TGTGCCACCAGTGACCCCAGCGGATCGTACCAAGAGACCCAGTACTTC.

The chain joins TRBV19 to TRBJ2-1, with D possibly being TRBD2 (6 bases). Germline assignment: CDR1 LNHDA and CDR2 SQIVND (reference sequence). V was shortened by 5 bases and J by 10 bases, with 15 bases between the two germline ends. The length of the CDR3 is 13 residues. The DNA for the CDR3 is TGTGCCAGTAGTCTCCCGAGACGGGGGGAGCAGTTCTTC. It codes for CASSLPRRGEQFF.

The chain links TRBV2 to TRBJ2-7; a possible D gene is TRBD2 (5 bases). Germline CDR1 SNHLY, CDR2 FYNNEI. CDR3 size: 14 residues. V shed 7 bases and J shed 3 bases, with 16 bases lying between them. The CDR3 DNA follows: TGTGCCAGCAAACAAACCGGGAACCACTACGAGCAGTACTTC. Its translation: CASKQTGNHYEQYF.

The chain employs TRBV18 and TRBJ2-1, with D perhaps matching TRBD2 (5 bases). V lost 3 bases to trimming and J lost 8 bases, with 20 bases between them. The length of the CDR3 is 16 residues. CDR1 KGHSH and CDR2 LQKENI come from the germline V gene. CDR3: CASSPDATAGSHEQFF. In DNA form, the CDR3 reads TGTGCCAGCTCACCGGACGCTACGGCGGGTTCGCATGAGCAGTTCTTC.

The chain combines TRBV7-2 with TRBJ1-4; a possible D gene is TRBD1 (5 bases). CDR3 size: 16 residues. Germline CDR1 and CDR2: SGHTA and FQGNSA. V dropped 0 bases and J dropped 0 bases, with 8 bases sitting between them. Written as DNA, the CDR3 is TGTGCCAGCAGCTTAGCTCGGGGGGCAACTAATGAAAAACTGTTTTTT. Encoded protein: CASSLARGATNEKLFF.

This sequence joins TRBV10-2 and TRBJ2-3; a weak D match, TRBD1 (5 bases). V dropped 2 bases and J dropped 10 bases, with 10 bases sitting between them. The CDR3 runs to 12 residues. Germline CDR1 reads WSHSY; CDR2 reads SAAADI. Written as DNA, the CDR3 is TGCGCCAGCAGTGAGCAGGGTTTGGCGCAGTATTTT. Amino acids: CASSEQGLAQYF.